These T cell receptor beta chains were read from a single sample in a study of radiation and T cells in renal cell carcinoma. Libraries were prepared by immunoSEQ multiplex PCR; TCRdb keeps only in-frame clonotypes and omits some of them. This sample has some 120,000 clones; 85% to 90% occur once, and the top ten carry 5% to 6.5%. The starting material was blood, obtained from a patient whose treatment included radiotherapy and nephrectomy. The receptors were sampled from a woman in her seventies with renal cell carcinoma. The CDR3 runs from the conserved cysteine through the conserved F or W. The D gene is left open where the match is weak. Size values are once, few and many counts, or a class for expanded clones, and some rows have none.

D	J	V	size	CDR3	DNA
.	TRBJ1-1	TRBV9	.	CASSGDHKTMNTEAFF	TGTGCCAGCAGCGGAGACCACAAGACTATGAACACTGAAGCTTTCTTT
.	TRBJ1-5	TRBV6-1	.	CASRPSGGLNQPQHF	TGTGCCAGCAGACCCTCGGGAGGATTAAATCAGCCCCAGCATTTT
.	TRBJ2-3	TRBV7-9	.	CASRQTEGGADTQYF	TGTGCCAGCAGACAGACTGAAGGGGGTGCAGATACGCAGTATTTT
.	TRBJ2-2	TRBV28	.	CASSTMGTSGVWAGELFF	TGTGCCAGCAGCACTATGGGGACCTCGGGGGTCTGGGCCGGGGAGCTGTTTTTT
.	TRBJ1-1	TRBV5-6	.	CASSLIHMNTEAFF	TGTGCCAGCAGCTTGATCCACATGAACACTGAAGCTTTCTTT
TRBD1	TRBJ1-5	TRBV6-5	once	CASSSDRVSPQHF	TGTGCCAGCAGCTCAGACAGGGTCTCGCCCCAGCATTTT
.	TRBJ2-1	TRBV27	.	CASSIRGALYNEQFF	TGTGCCAGCAGTATCCGGGGGGCCCTCTACAATGAGCAGTTCTTC
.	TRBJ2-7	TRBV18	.	CASSSQGGEQYF	TGTGCCAGCTCATCCCAGGGTGGCGAGCAGTACTTC
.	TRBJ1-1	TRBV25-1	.	CASSENTEAFF	TGTGCCAGCAGTGAAAACACTGAAGCTTTCTTT
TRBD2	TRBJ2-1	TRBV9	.	CASSVPGGSLAASYNEQFF	TGTGCCAGCAGCGTCCCTGGGGGGAGTCTAGCGGCATCCTACAATGAGCAGTTCTTC
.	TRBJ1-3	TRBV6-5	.	CASSPDRTGNTIYF	TGTGCCAGCAGTCCCGACAGGACTGGAAACACCATATATTTT
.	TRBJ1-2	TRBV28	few	CASSSIKAGGGYTF	TGTGCCAGCAGCTCCATAAAAGCAGGAGGCGGCTACACCTTC
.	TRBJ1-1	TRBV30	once	CAWSLYGGLVTEAFF	TGTGCCTGGAGTCTCTACGGGGGGCTGGTCACTGAAGCTTTCTTT
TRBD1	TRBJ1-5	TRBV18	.	CASSPRGQDNQPQHF	TGTGCCAGCTCACCTCGGGGACAGGACAATCAGCCCCAGCATTTT
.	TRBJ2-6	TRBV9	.	CASRWDNSGANVLTF	TGTGCCAGCAGGTGGGACAACTCTGGGGCCAACGTCCTGACTTTC
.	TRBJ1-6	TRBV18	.	CASSPLGQGPSFSPLHF	TGTGCCAGCTCACCACTCGGGCAGGGCCCGTCCTTTTCACCCCTCCACTTT
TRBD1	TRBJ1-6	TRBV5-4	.	CASSPGTGSSYNSPLHF	TGTGCCAGCAGCCCTGGGACAGGGAGCTCCTATAATTCACCCCTCCACTTT
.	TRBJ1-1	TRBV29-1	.	CSVRTGNTEAFF	TGCAGCGTCCGTACGGGGAACACTGAAGCTTTCTTT
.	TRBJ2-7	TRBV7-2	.	CASSLAGGTGRSYEQYF	TGTGCCAGCAGCTTAGCGGGGGGTACAGGAAGATCCTACGAGCAGTACTTC
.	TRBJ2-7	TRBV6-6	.	CASRPSGAAEQYF	TGTGCCAGCAGGCCTTCGGGGGCAGCCGAGCAGTACTTC
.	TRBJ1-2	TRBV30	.	CAWDEGGQYVGYTF	TGTGCCTGGGATGAGGGGGGCCAGTACGTCGGCTACACCTTC
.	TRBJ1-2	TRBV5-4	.	CASSPEGRDLNYGYTF	TGTGCCAGCAGCCCCGAAGGGAGGGATCTAAACTATGGCTACACCTTC
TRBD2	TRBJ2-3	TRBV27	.	CASSGRAGGPHTQYF	TGTGCCAGCAGTGGCAGGGCGGGGGGGCCGCATACGCAGTATTTT
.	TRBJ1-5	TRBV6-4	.	CASSDQPDSDQPQHF	TGTGCCAGCAGTGACCAGCCTGACAGCGATCAGCCCCAGCATTTT
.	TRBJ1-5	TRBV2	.	CASKLTVNQPQHF	TGTGCCAGCAAGTTGACAGTCAATCAGCCCCAGCATTTT
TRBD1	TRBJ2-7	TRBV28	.	CASSPNLGDRRYEQYF	TGTGCCAGCAGTCCCAACCTAGGGGACAGGAGGTACGAGCAGTACTTC
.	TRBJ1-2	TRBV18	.	CASSPQGNYGYTF	TGTGCCAGCTCACCCCAGGGTAACTATGGCTACACCTTC
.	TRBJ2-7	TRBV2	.	CASSEVRTYEQYF	TGTGCCAGCAGTGAAGTAAGGACCTACGAGCAGTACTTC
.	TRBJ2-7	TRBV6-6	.	CASSYSNVDEQYF	TGTGCCAGCAGTTACTCGAACGTAGACGAGCAGTACTTC
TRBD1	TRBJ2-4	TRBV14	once	CASSRLDRGDIQYF	TGTGCCAGCAGCCGCTTGGACAGGGGAGATATTCAGTACTTC
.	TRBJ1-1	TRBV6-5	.	CASSTGMGTEAFF	TGTGCCAGCAGTACTGGGATGGGGACTGAAGCTTTCTTT
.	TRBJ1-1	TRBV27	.	CASSRNRGINEAFF	TGTGCCAGCAGCCGAAACCGGGGAATAAATGAAGCTTTCTTT
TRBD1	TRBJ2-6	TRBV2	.	CASSDLDRVKSNVLTF	TGTGCCAGCAGTGACCTAGACAGGGTAAAGTCCAACGTCCTGACTTTC
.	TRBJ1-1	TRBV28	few	CASSLWPNTEAFF	TGTGCCAGCAGTTTATGGCCGAACACTGAAGCTTTCTTT
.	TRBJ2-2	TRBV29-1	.	CSVFVGGTGELFF	TGCAGCGTTTTCGTGGGGGGCACCGGGGAGCTGTTTTTT
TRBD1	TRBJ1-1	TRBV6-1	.	CASSDRGGWVVTEAFF	TGTGCCAGCAGTGATAGAGGGGGCTGGGTTGTCACTGAAGCTTTCTTT
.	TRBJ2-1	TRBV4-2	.	CASSQDVEQFF	TGTGCCAGCAGCCAAGATGTTGAGCAGTTCTTC
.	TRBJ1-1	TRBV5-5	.	CASSLVGIEAFF	TGTGCCAGCAGCTTGGTTGGGATTGAAGCTTTCTTT
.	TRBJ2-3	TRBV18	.	CASSPQSRGGDTQYF	TGTGCCAGCTCACCACAGTCCAGGGGCGGGGATACGCAGTATTTT
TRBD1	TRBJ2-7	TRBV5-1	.	CASRAGQGSLGEQYF	TGCGCCAGCAGGGCGGGACAGGGGTCGTTAGGCGAGCAGTACTTC
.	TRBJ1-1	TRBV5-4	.	CASSSSQWSDTEAFF	TGTGCCAGCAGCTCCTCCCAGTGGAGTGACACTGAAGCTTTCTTT
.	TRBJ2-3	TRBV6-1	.	CASSDRTSTDTQYF	TGTGCCAGCAGTGACAGAACTAGCACAGATACGCAGTATTTT
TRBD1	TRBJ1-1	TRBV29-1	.	CSGVSDRKDTEAFF	TGCAGCGGGGTCTCGGACAGGAAAGACACTGAAGCTTTCTTT